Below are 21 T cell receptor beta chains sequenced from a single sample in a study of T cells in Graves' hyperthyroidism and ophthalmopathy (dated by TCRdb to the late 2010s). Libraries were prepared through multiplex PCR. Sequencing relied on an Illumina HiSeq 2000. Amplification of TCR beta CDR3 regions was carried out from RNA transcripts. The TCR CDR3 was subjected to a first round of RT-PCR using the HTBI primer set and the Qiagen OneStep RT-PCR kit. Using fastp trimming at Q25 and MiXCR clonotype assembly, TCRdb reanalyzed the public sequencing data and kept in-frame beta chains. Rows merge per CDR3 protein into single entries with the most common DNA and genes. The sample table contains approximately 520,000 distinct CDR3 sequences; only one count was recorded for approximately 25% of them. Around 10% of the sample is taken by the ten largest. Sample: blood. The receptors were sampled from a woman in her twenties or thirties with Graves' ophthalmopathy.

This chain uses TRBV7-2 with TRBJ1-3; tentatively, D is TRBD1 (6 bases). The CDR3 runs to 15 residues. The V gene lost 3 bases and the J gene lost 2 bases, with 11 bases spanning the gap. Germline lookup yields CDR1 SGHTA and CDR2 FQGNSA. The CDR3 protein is CASSFSGVTGNTIYF. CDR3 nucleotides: TGTGCCAGCAGCTTTTCAGGGGTGACTGGAAACACCATATATTTT.

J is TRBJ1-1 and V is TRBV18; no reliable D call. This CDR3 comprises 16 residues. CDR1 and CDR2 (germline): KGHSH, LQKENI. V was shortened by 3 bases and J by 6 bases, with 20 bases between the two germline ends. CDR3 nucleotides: TGTGCCAGCTCACCCCAGGACCGCTCCTTTTCCTCTGAAGCTTTCTTT. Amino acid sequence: CASSPQDRSFSSEAFF. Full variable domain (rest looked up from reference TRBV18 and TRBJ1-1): NAGVMQNPRHLVRRRGQEARLRCSPMKGHSHVYWYRQLPEEGLKFMVYLQKENIIDESGMPKERFSAEFPKEGPSILRIQQVVRGDSAAYFCASSPQDRSFSSEAFFGQGTRLTVV.

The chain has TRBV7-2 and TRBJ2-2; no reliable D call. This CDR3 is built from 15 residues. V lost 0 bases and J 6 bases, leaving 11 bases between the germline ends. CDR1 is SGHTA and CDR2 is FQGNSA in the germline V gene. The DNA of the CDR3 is TGTGCCAGCAGCTTAGCGGGTATCCCAGCCGGGGAGCTGTTTTTT. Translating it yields CASSLAGIPAGELFF. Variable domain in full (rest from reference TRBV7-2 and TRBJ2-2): GAGVSQSPSNKVTEKGKDVELRCDPISGHTALYWYRQSLGQGLEFLIYFQGNSAPDKSGLPSDRFSAERTGGSVSTLTIQRTQQEDSAVYLCASSLAGIPAGELFFGEGSRLTVL.

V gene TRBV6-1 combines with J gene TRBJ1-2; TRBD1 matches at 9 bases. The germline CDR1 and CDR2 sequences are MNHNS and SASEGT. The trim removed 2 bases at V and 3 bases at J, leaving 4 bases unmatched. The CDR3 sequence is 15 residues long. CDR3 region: CASSEWRDRDYGYTF. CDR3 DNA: TGTGCCAGCAGTGAATGGAGGGACAGGGACTATGGCTACACCTTC.

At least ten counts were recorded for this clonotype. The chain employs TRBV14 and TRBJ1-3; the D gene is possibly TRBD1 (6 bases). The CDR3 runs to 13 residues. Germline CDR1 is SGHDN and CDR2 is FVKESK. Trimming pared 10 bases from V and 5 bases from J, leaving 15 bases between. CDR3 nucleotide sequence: TGTGCCACAACAGGGTCCCAAAGAAACACCATATATTTT. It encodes CATTGSQRNTIYF.

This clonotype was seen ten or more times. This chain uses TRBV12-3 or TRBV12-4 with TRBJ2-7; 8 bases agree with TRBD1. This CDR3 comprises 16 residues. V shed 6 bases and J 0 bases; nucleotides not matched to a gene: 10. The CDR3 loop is CASSNRGADSSYEQYF. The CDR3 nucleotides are TGTGCCAGCAGCAACAGGGGGGCCGATAGCTCCTACGAGCAGTACTTC.

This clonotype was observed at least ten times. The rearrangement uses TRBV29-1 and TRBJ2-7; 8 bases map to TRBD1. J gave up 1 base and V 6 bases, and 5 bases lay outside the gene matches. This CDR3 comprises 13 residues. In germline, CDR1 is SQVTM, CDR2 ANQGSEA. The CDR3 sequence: CSVRTGRSYEQYF. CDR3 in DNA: TGCAGCGTGAGGACAGGGCGGTCCTACGAGCAGTACTTC.

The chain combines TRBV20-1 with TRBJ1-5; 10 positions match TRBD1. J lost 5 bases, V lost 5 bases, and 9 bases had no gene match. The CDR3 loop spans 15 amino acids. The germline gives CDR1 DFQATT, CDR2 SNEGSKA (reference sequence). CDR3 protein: CSAGHGTGDDQPQHF. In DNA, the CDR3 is TGCAGTGCTGGCCACGGGACAGGGGACGATCAGCCCCAGCATTTT.

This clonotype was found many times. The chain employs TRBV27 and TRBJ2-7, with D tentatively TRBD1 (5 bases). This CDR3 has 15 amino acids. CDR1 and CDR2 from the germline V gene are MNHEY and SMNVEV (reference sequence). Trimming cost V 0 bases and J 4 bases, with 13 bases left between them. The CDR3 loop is CASSLSGRASYEQYF. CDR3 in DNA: TGTGCCAGCAGTTTATCAGGCAGGGCCAGTTACGAGCAGTACTTC.

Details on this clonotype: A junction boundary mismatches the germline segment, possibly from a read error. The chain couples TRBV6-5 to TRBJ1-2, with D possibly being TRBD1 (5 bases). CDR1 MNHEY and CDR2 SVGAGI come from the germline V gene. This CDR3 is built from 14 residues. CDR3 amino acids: CASSYDSHNYGYSF. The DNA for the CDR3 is TGTGCCAGCAGTTATGACAGCCATAACTATGGCTACAGCTTC.

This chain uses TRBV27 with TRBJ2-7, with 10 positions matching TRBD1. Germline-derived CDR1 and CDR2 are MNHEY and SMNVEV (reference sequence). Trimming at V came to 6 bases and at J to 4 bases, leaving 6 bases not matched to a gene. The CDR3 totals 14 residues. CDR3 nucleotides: TGTGCCAGCAGACACACGGGACAGGGGTACGAGCAGTACTTC. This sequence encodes CASRHTGQGYEQYF.

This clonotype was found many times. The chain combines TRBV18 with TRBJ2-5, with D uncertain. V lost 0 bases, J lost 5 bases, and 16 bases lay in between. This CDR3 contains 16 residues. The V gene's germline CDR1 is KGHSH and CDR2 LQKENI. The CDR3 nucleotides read TGTGCCAGCTCACCACCTCCAATCGGGTGGACGGAGACCCAGTACTTC. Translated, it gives CASSPPPIGWTETQYF. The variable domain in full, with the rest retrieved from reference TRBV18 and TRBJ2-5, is NAGVMQNPRHLVRRRGQEARLRCSPMKGHSHVYWYRQLPEEGLKFMVYLQKENIIDESGMPKERFSAEFPKEGPSILRIQQVVRGDSAAYFCASSPPPIGWTETQYFGPGTRLLVL.

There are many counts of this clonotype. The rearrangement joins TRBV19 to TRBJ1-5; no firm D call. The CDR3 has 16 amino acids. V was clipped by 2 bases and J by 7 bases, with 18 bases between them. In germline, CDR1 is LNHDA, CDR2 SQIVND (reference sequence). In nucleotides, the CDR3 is TGTGCCAGTAGTATACTCCCCTTTATCGAGAGCCAGCCCCAGCATTTT. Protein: CASSILPFIESQPQHF. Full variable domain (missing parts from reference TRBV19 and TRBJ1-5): DGGITQSPKYLFRKEGQNVTLSCEQNLNHDAMYWYRQDPGQGLRLIYYSQIVNDFQKGDIAEGYSVSREKKESFPLTVTSAQKNPTAFYLCASSILPFIESQPQHFGDGTRLSIL.

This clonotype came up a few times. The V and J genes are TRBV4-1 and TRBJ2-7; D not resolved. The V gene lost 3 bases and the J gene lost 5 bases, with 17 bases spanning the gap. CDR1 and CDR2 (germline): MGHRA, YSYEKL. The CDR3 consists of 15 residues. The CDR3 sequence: CASSQEVTRSHEQYF. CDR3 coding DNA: TGCGCCAGCAGCCAGGAAGTAACCCGGTCCCACGAGCAGTACTTC.

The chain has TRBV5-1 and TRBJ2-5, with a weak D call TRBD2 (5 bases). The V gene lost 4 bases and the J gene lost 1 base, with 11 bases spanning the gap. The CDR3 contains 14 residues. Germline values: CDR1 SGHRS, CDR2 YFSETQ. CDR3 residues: CASSGGLAQETQYF. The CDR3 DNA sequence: TGCGCCAGCAGCGGAGGACTCGCCCAAGAGACCCAGTACTTC.

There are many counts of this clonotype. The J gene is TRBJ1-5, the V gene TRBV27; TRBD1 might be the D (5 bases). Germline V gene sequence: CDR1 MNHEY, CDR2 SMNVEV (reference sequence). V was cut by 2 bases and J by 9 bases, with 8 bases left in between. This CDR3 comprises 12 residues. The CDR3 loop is CASSLRGGPQHF. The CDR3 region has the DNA TGTGCCAGCAGTTTAAGGGGAGGGCCCCAGCATTTT.

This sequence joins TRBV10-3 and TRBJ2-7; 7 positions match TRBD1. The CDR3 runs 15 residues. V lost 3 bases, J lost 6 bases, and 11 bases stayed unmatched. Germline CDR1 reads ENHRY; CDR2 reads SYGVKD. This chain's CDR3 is CAISDIGQEAGEQYF. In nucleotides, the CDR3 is TGTGCCATCAGTGATATCGGACAGGAGGCAGGCGAGCAGTACTTC.

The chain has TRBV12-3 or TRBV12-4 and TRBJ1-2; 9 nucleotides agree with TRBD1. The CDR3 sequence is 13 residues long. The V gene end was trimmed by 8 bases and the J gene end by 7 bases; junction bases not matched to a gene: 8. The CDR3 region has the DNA TGTGCCAGCGTTAACAGGGGGCGCGTTGGCTACACCTTC. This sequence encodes CASVNRGRVGYTF.

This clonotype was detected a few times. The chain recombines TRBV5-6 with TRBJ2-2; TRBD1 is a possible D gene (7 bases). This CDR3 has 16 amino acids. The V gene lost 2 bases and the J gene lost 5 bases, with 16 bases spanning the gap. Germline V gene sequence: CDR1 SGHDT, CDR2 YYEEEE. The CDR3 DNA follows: TGTGCCAGCAGCTTTCTTGGAGGGGGCAGGACCGGGGAGCTGTTTTTT. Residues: CASSFLGGGRTGELFF.

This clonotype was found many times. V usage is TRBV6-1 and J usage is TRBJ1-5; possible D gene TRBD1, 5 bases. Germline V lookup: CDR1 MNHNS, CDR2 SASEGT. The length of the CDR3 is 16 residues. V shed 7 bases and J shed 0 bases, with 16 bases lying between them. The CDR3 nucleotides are TGTGCCAGCACAGGGAAGGTGGGGGGTAGCAATCAGCCCCAGCATTTT. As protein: CASTGKVGGSNQPQHF.

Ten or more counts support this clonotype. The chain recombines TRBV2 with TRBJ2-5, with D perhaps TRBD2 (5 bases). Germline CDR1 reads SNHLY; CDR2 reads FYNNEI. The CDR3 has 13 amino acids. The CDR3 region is CAASVRREETQYF. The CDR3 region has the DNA TGTGCTGCCAGCGTCAGGCGGGAAGAGACCCAGTACTTC.